The 21 T cell receptor beta chains listed next were all sequenced from one sample in a study of T-cell reconstitution after alpha-beta-depleted transplantation in children. Preparing the TCRbeta library involved the use of unique molecular identifiers. TCRdb used MiXCR to reprocess the PCR reads, holding one entry per CDR3 protein. There are around 140,000 distinct CDR3 sequences in the sample; 8% to 10% occur only once, and 15% to 20% lies in the top ten. Source: PBMCs, mostly from graft donor cells, taken 180 days after TCRalphabeta/CD19-depleted stem cell transplant. Every receptor here comes from a female patient between 2 and 15 years old who had a stem cell transplant for congenital amegakaryocytic thrombocytopenia, so the T cells may come from the graft donor.

Ten or more counts support this clonotype. The chain is built from TRBV6-2 or TRBV6-3 and TRBJ1-2; 7 bases agree with TRBD1. Germline V gives CDR1 MNHEY, CDR2 SVGEGT. The CDR3 is made up of 14 amino acids. Trimming cost V 2 bases and J 5 bases; bases outside gene matches: 5. This CDR3 reads CASSYGQESYGYTF. The CDR3 nucleotides read TGTGCCAGCAGTTACGGACAGGAAAGTTATGGCTACACCTTC.

This clonotype turned up a few times. This chain links TRBV28 with TRBJ1-5, with TRBD1 matching 8 bases. This CDR3 has 16 residues. Trimming cost V 2 bases and J 5 bases; bases outside gene matches: 8. Looked up from germline, CDR1 is MDHEN and CDR2 is SYDVKM. This CDR3 is CASSLLTGARDQPQHF. Written as DNA, the CDR3 is TGTGCCAGCAGTTTACTGACAGGGGCCCGCGATCAGCCCCAGCATTTT.

This clonotype was seen many times. The gene calls are TRBV20-1 and TRBJ2-2; D unresolved. The CDR3 contains 13 residues. Germline-derived CDR1 and CDR2 are DFQATT and SNEGSKA (reference sequence). V lost 5 bases and J lost 0, with 7 bases in between. In DNA form, the CDR3 reads TGCAGTGCTCTCTCTACGAACACCGGGGAGCTGTTTTTT. Translated: CSALSTNTGELFF.

A few counts support this clonotype. The rearrangement links TRBV5-1 to TRBJ2-5; 8 bases are shared with TRBD2. Germline V gene sequence: CDR1 SGHRS, CDR2 YFSETQ. Losses at the gene ends were 4 bases for V and 5 bases for J; bases not matched to a gene: 16. The CDR3 spans 17 residues. The CDR3 loop is CASSAELAATSGETQYF. The CDR3 coding sequence is TGCGCCAGCAGCGCCGAACTAGCGGCCACTTCCGGGGAGACCCAGTACTTC.

The chain employs TRBV6-1 and TRBJ2-7; 7 bases agree with TRBD1. The CDR3 covers 15 residues. Germline V gene sequence: CDR1 MNHNS, CDR2 SASEGT. V lost 2 bases to trimming and J lost 2 bases; unmatched junction nucleotides: 6. CDR3 protein: CASSEWSGGTYEQYF. CDR3 nucleotides: TGTGCCAGCAGTGAATGGTCAGGGGGAACCTACGAGCAGTACTTC.

This clonotype was detected only a few times. CDR3 nucleotides: TGTGCCAGCAGCCGGGCAAAGAGTAGGGAGGACTACAATGAGCAGTTCTTC. It codes for CASSRAKSREDYNEQFF. The rearrangement joins TRBV4-2 to TRBJ2-1, with D tentatively TRBD2 (6 bases). CDR3 length: 17 residues. Germline CDR1 reads LGHNA; CDR2 reads YNFKEQ. The V gene lost 4 bases and the J gene lost 3 bases, with 19 bases spanning the gap.

About this clonotype itself: A read error may be the cause here, since a much bigger clone is one base away. The rearrangement uses TRBV20-1 and TRBJ2-1; TRBD1 aligns across 7 bases. Germline assignment: CDR1 DFQATT and CDR2 SNEGSKA (reference sequence). V trimming: 6 bases; J trimming: 3 bases; junction bases outside the gene matches: 8. This CDR3 is 14 amino acids long. CDR3 amino acids: CSAQTGPCYNEQFF. The DNA of the CDR3 is TGCAGTGCCCAGACAGGGCCCTGCTACAATGAGCAGTTCTTC.

This clonotype was counted ten times or more. The V call is TRBV11-2, the J call TRBJ2-5; 11 bases agree with TRBD2. This CDR3 has 16 residues. V dropped 4 bases and J dropped 7; count of bases not matched to a gene: 11. The germline gives CDR1 SGHAT, CDR2 FQNNGV. CDR3 sequence reads: CASSSLAGGAPGTQYF. As DNA, the CDR3 is TGTGCCAGCAGCTCATTAGCGGGAGGGGCCCCAGGGACCCAGTACTTC.

This clonotype was detected only a few times. The rearrangement joins TRBV18 to TRBJ2-1; possibly TRBD2 for D (6 bases). V was shortened by 2 bases and J by 0 bases, with 11 bases between the two germline ends. The CDR3 consists of 16 residues. Germline V lookup: CDR1 KGHSH, CDR2 LQKENI. Written as DNA, the CDR3 is TGTGCCAGCTCACCATGGGGGGATAGCTCCTACAATGAGCAGTTCTTC. Its translation is CASSPWGDSSYNEQFF.

This clonotype was seen a few times. The rearrangement uses TRBV29-1 and TRBJ1-2, with TRBD1 as a possible D gene (5 bases). V was clipped by 3 bases and J by 4 bases, with 12 bases between them. The CDR3 has 13 amino acids. Germline V gene data show CDR1 as SQVTM and CDR2 as ANQGSEA. The CDR3 DNA follows: TGCAGCGTTGAGTCAGGGATTGGCTATGGCTACACCTTC. Its protein is CSVESGIGYGYTF.

CDR3: CASRKARGHPNSPLHF. CDR3 DNA sequence: TGTGCCAGCAGAAAGGCTAGGGGCCACCCAAATTCACCCCTCCACTTT. V gene TRBV5-6 combines with J gene TRBJ1-6, with D perhaps TRBD1 (5 bases). The CDR3 runs to 16 residues. Looked up from germline, CDR1 is SGHDT and CDR2 is YYEEEE. Trimming pared 5 bases from V and 7 bases from J, leaving 19 bases between.

Sample share makes this clonotype medium-sized (0.01 to 0.1%). J is TRBJ2-7 and V is TRBV28; D uncertain. V was pared by 5 bases and J by 5 bases, with 22 bases between. There are 16 residues in the CDR3. The germline CDR1 and CDR2 sequences are MDHEN and SYDVKM. CDR3 amino acids: CASSSPDGLVTHEQYF. The CDR3 bases are TGTGCCAGCAGTAGCCCCGACGGTTTGGTAACCCACGAGCAGTACTTC.

The CDR3 is CASSPPVLAGGPGETQYF. CDR3 bases: TGCGCCAGCAGTCCTCCGGTCCTAGCGGGAGGGCCGGGGGAGACCCAGTACTTC. This chain links TRBV23-1 with TRBJ2-5; 12 positions match TRBD2. TRBV23-1 falls under the ORF class, with uncertain function. J gave up 5 bases and V 4 bases, and 14 bases lay outside the gene matches. There are 18 residues in the CDR3.

This clonotype was counted ten times or more. The V call is TRBV7-8, the J call TRBJ2-1; D remains unclear. This CDR3 region has 11 residues. V was shortened by 4 bases and J by 10 bases, with 8 bases between the two germline ends. CDR1 and CDR2 (germline): SGHVS, FQNEAQ. This CDR3 reads CASSSMGEQFF. CDR3 sequence (DNA): TGTGCCAGCAGCTCCATGGGGGAGCAGTTCTTC.

This clonotype was counted ten times or more. This chain joins TRBV10-2 and TRBJ2-7, with D possibly matching TRBD2 (6 bases). V dropped 6 bases and J dropped 3 bases, with 15 bases sitting between them. From germline, CDR1 is WSHSY and CDR2 SAAADI. This CDR3 region has 14 residues. The CDR3 region is CASSYGTRLYEQYF. The CDR3 DNA sequence: TGCGCCAGCAGCTACGGGACTCGCCTCTACGAGCAGTACTTC.

Only a few counts were recorded for this clonotype. The gene calls are TRBV28 and TRBJ2-4, with TRBD1 matching over 7 bases. J gave up 0 bases and V 5 bases, and 7 bases lay outside the gene matches. The CDR3 length is 16 residues. From germline, CDR1 is MDHEN and CDR2 SYDVKM. The CDR3 sequence: CASSTGQKRAKNIQYF. In DNA, the CDR3 is TGTGCCAGCAGTACGGGACAGAAGAGAGCCAAAAACATTCAGTACTTC.

This clonotype was recorded a few times. The chain employs TRBV4-3 and TRBJ2-1, with 9 bases fitting TRBD2. CDR3 size: 18 residues. Trimming at V came to 0 bases and at J to 5 bases, leaving 11 bases not matched to a gene. In germline, CDR1 is LGHNA, CDR2 YSLEER. CDR3 nucleotide sequence: TGCGCCAGCAGCCAAGAGCCTAGAACTAGCGGGTATAACAATGAGCAGTTCTTC. Translating it yields CASSQEPRTSGYNNEQFF.

V is TRBV5-4 and J is TRBJ2-1; 8 nucleotides match TRBD2. This CDR3 spans 17 amino acids. CDR1 and CDR2 (germline): SGHNT, YYREEE (reference sequence). The J segment lost 2 bases and the V segment lost 4 bases, leaving 11 bases of the junction unmatched. CDR3 region: CASSRQAGGTTYNEQFF. CDR3 bases: TGTGCCAGCAGCAGACAGGCGGGGGGCACCACCTACAATGAGCAGTTCTTC.

This clonotype was counted at least ten times. The chain links TRBV6-4 to TRBJ2-7; 12 nucleotides match TRBD1. The CDR3 loop spans 19 amino acids. Germline values: CDR1 MRHNA, CDR2 SNTAGT. J was trimmed by 1 base and V by 6 bases; bases with no gene match: 16. The CDR3 loop reads CASRTSGQGALMPSYEQYF. CDR3 nucleotides: TGTGCCAGCAGGACCTCGGGACAGGGGGCTTTGATGCCTTCCTACGAGCAGTACTTC.

This clonotype showed up just a few times. The chain uses TRBV11-3 and TRBJ2-3; 14 bases map to TRBD2. The CDR3 runs 16 residues. CDR1 and CDR2 from the germline V gene are SGHNT and YENEEA. V lost 5 bases, J lost 3 bases, and 4 bases stayed unmatched. The CDR3 loop reads CASSGRLAGGTDTQYF. The CDR3 nucleotides read TGTGCCAGCAGCGGAAGACTAGCGGGAGGGACAGATACGCAGTATTTT.

This clonotype was picked up many times. This chain uses TRBV28 with TRBJ1-2; no reliable D call. The CDR3 extends over 13 amino acids. V shed 3 bases and J shed 3 bases, with 8 bases lying between them. From germline, CDR1 is MDHEN and CDR2 SYDVKM. CDR3 DNA: TGTGCCAGCAGTTTGGGCTCGGACTATGGCTACACCTTC. Translation: CASSLGSDYGYTF.